The TCR beta chain described here comes from a study of blood T cell repertoires in COVID-19. As for the study in general: Sites in the United States, Italy and Spain provided acute and convalescent COVID-19 samples. From T cells, B-cell-depleted T cells, or PBMCs came the material, which was cDNA or gDNA.

Trimming cost V 5 bases and J 5 bases, with 13 bases left between them. Germline-derived CDR1 and CDR2 are LGHDT and YNNKEL (reference sequence). CDR3 length: 14 amino acids. Profiling relied on immunoSEQ multiplex PCR, and the TCRdb table lists in-frame clones only, not all of them. Of 98,000 or so clones listed, about 89% are singletons. The source is a human donor in a cohort sampled during active COVID-19. The chain couples TRBV3-1 (or the pseudogene TRBV3-2) to TRBJ2-1; a possible D gene is TRBD2 (6 bases). Input material: peripheral blood. CDR3 DNA sequence: TGTGCCAGCAGCTCTCGGGACTTTAACAATGAGCAGTTCTTC. Translation: CASSSRDFNNEQFF.